These 9 T cell receptor beta chains came from one sample sequenced in a study of blood T cell repertoires in COVID-19 (TCRdb year 2020). Libraries were built with the immunoSEQ multiplex PCR assay. TCRdb carries this immuneACCESS record with in-frame sequences only. Its versions omit some clonotypes, under half of them owing to an unresolved V gene in the studies checked, with the rest unexplained. The sample includes 170,000 or so clones, with around 83% observed a single time. Of the sample, roughly 7.5% is held by the ten largest clones. The sample consisted of peripheral blood. Receptor source: a woman in her 70s with COVID-19, enrolled during active disease.

CDR3 loop: CASSGGQGRAGELFF. The CDR3 DNA follows: TGTGCCAGCAGCGGAGGACAGGGGAGAGCCGGGGAGCTGTTTTTT. The chain links TRBV5-6 to TRBJ2-2; 9 bases agree with TRBD1. V dropped 4 bases and J dropped 6; count of bases not matched to a gene: 7. The germline gives CDR1 SGHDT, CDR2 YYEEEE. The CDR3 extends over 15 amino acids. Together with reference TRBV5-6 and TRBJ2-2, the CDR3 gives the full variable domain: DAGVTQSPTHLIKTRGQQVTLRCSPKSGHDTVSWYQQALGQGPQFIFQYYEEEERQRGNFPDRFSGHQFPNYSSELNVNALLLGDSALYLCASSGGQGRAGELFFGEGSRLTVL.

The gene calls are TRBV6-5 and TRBJ1-4; 8 bases agree with TRBD1. CDR1 is MNHEY and CDR2 is SVGAGI in the germline V gene. CDR3 length equals 14 residues. With V trimmed by 7 bases and J by 8 bases, 9 bases remained unmatched. CDR3 in DNA: TGTGCCAGCAAAGGGGCAGGGGGCGACGAAAAACTGTTTTTT. Translating gives CASKGAGGDEKLFF.

This clone is a singleton in its sample. The chain employs TRBV27 and TRBJ1-1; TRBD1 matches 7 bases. J lost 1 base, V lost 6 bases, and 2 bases had no gene match. Germline lookup yields CDR1 MNHEY and CDR2 SMNVEV (reference sequence). CDR3 length equals 13 residues. The CDR3 bases are TGTGCCAGCAGGGGACAGTGGAACACTGAAGCTTTCTTT. Translation: CASRGQWNTEAFF.

The chain has TRBV29-1 and TRBJ1-1, with 7 bases lining up with TRBD1. J was trimmed by 4 bases and V by 3 bases; bases with no gene match: 8. The V gene's germline CDR1 is SQVTM and CDR2 ANQGSEA. CDR3 length: 14 amino acids. The CDR3 sequence: CSVDKGASSTEAFF. The CDR3 DNA is TGCAGCGTTGATAAGGGGGCGAGTTCCACTGAAGCTTTCTTT.

The chain joins TRBV5-4 to TRBJ2-6, with 7 bases identical to TRBD1. V trimming: 4 bases; J trimming: 4 bases; junction bases outside the gene matches: 11. The CDR3 extends over 17 amino acids. Germline CDR1 SGHNT, CDR2 YYREEE (reference sequence). The DNA of the CDR3 is TGTGCCAGCAGCCGACTTACAGGGGAGCCGGGGGCCAACGTCCTGACTTTC. The encoded protein is CASSRLTGEPGANVLTF.

The V and J genes are TRBV19 and TRBJ1-5; 11 bases fit TRBD1. The CDR3 has 15 residues. The ends lost 4 bases at V and 6 bases at J; junction bases unmatched: 5. Germline V gene data show CDR1 as LNHDA and CDR2 as SQIVND (reference sequence). DNA of the CDR3: TGTGCCAGTAGTACCCGGGACAGGGGGAGTCAGCCCCAGCATTTT. Protein: CASSTRDRGSQPQHF.

The V and J genes are TRBV28 and TRBJ1-6; D is uncertain. There are 15 residues in the CDR3. Looked up from germline, CDR1 is MDHEN and CDR2 is SYDVKM. Trimming left V 2 bases short and J 9 bases short, with 14 bases between. CDR3 loop: CASSLNGVTSSPLHF. The DNA of the CDR3 is TGTGCCAGCAGTTTAAACGGAGTTACGTCTTCACCCCTCCACTTT.

A note on this clone: The sample carries other DNA sequences with the same CDR3. This sequence joins TRBV18 and TRBJ2-7; D ambiguous. The germline V gene has CDR1 KGHSH and CDR2 LQKENI. V was shortened by 3 bases and J by 3 bases, with 6 bases between the two germline ends. The length of the CDR3 is 12 residues. The CDR3 sequence: CASSPSVYEQYF. The CDR3 nucleotides are TGTGCCAGCTCACCGTCTGTCTACGAGCAGTACTTC.

The table lists this clone with many counts. This chain joins TRBV24-1 and TRBJ2-2, with TRBD1 identical over 8 bases. This CDR3 is 14 amino acids long. Per germline, CDR1 KGHDR and CDR2 SFDVKD. With 5 bases clipped from V and 6 bases from J, the junction kept 4 bases outside the gene matches. In DNA form, the CDR3 reads TGTGCCACCAGTGCAGGGGGCTTCGCCGGGGAGCTGTTTTTT. Amino acids: CATSAGGFAGELFF.